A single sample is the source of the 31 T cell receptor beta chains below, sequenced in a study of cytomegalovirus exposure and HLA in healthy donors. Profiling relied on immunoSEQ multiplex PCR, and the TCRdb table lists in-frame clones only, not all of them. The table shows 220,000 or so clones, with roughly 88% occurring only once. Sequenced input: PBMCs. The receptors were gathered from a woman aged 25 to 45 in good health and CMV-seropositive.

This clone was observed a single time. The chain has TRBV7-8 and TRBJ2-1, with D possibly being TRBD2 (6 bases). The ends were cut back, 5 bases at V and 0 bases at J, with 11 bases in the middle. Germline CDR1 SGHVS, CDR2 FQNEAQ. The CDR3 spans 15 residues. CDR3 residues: CASSRDGSSYNEQFF. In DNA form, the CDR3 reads TGTGCCAGCAGCCGGGACGGGAGCTCCTACAATGAGCAGTTCTTC.

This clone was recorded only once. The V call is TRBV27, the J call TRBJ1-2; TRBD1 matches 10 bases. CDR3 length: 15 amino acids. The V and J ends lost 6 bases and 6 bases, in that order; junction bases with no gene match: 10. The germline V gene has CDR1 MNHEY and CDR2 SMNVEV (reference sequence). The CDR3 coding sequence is TGTGCCAGCAGCTTAGACAGGGGGCGTAATGATGGCTACACCTTC. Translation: CASSLDRGRNDGYTF.

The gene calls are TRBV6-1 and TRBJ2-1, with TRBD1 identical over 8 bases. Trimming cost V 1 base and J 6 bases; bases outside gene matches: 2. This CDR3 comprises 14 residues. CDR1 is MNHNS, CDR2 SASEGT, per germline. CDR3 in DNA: TGTGCCAGCAGTGAAGTTGGACAGGGCAATGAGCAGTTCTTC. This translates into CASSEVGQGNEQFF.

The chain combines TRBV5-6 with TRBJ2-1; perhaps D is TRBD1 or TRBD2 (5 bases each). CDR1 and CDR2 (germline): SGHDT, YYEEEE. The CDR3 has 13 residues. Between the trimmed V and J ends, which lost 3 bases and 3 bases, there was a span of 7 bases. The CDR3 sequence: CASSWDVYNEQFF. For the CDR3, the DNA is TGTGCCAGCAGCTGGGACGTCTACAATGAGCAGTTCTTC.

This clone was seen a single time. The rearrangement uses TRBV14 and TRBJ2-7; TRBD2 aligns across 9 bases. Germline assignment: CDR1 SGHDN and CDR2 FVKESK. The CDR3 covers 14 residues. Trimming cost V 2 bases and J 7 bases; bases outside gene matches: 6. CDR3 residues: CASSQRREGMEQYF. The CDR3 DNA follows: TGTGCCAGCAGCCAAAGGCGGGAGGGAATGGAGCAGTACTTC.

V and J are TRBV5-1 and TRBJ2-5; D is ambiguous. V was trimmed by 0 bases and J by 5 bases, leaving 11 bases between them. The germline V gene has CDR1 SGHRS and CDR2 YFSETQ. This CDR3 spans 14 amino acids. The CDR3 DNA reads TGCGCCAGCAGCTTGGGGCTAGGGATGGAGACCCAGTACTTC. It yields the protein CASSLGLGMETQYF.

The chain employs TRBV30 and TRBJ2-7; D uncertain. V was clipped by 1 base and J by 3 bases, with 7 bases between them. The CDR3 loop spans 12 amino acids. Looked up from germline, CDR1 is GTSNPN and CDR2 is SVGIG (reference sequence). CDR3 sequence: CAWSANNYEQYF. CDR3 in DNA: TGTGCCTGGAGTGCGAACAACTACGAGCAGTACTTC.

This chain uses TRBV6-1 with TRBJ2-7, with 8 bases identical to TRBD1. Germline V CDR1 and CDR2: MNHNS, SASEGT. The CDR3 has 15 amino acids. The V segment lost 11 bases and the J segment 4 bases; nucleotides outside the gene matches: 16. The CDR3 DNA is TGTGCCTCCATGAGAATCGGACAGGGAATTTACGAGCAGTACTTC. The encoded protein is CASMRIGQGIYEQYF.

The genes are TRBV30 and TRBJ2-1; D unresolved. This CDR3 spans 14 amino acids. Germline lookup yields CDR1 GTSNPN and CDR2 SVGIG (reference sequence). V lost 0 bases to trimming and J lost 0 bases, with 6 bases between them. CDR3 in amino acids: CAWSVGISYNEQFF. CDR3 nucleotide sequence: TGTGCCTGGAGTGTCGGAATCTCCTACAATGAGCAGTTCTTC.

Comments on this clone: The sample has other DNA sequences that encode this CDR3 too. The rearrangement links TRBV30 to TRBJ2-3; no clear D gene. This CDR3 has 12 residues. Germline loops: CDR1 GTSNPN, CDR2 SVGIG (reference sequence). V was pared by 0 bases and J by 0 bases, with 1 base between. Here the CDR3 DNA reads TGTGCCTGGAGTGTAAGCACAGATACGCAGTATTTT. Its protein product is CAWSVSTDTQYF.

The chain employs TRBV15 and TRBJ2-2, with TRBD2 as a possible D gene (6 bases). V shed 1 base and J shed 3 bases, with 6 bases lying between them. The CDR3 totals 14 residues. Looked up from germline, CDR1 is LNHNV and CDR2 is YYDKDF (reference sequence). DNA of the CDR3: TGTGCCACCAGCAGAGCGGGAGACACCGGGGAGCTGTTTTTT. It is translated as CATSRAGDTGELFF.

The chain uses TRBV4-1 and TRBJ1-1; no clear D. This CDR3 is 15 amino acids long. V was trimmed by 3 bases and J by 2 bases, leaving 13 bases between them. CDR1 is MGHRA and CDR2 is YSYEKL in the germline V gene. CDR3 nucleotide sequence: TGCGCCAGCAGCCATGACCTGACGGGAAACACTGAAGCTTTCTTT. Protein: CASSHDLTGNTEAFF.

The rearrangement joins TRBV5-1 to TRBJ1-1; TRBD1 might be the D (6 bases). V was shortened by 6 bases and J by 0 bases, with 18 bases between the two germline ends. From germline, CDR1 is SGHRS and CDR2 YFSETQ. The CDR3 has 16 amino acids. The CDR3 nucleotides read TGCGCCAGCAACATATCCCCGGGACATCTGAACACTGAAGCTTTCTTT. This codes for CASNISPGHLNTEAFF.

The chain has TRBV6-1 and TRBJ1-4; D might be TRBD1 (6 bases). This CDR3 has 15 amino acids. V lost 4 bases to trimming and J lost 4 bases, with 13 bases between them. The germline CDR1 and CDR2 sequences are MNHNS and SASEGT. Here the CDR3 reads CASSGSDSVNEKLFF. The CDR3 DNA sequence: TGTGCCAGCAGTGGGTCGGACAGTGTTAATGAAAAACTGTTTTTT.

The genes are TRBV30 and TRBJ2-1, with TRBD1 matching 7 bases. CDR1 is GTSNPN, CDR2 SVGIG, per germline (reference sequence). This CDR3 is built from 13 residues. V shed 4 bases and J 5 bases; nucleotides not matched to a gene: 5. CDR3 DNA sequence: TGTGCCTGGACAGGGGGAGAAAACAATGAGCAGTTCTTC. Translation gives CAWTGGENNEQFF.

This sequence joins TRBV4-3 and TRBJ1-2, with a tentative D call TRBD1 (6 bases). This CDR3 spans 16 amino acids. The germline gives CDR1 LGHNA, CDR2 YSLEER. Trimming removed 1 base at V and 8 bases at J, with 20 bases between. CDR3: CASSQGPGGGAWGYTF. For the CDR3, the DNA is TGCGCCAGCAGCCAAGGCCCCGGCGGGGGGGCTTGGGGCTACACCTTC.

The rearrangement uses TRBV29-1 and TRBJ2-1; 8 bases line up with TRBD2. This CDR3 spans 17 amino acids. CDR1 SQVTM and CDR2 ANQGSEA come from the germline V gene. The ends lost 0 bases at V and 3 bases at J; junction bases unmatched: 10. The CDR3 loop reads CSVEDSSETSGYNEQFF. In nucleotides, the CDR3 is TGCAGCGTTGAAGATTCATCCGAAACTAGCGGCTACAATGAGCAGTTCTTC.

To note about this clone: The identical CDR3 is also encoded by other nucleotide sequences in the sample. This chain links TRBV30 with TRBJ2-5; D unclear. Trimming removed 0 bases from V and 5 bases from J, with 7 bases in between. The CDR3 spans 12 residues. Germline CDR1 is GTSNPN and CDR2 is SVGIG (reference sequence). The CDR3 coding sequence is TGTGCCTGGAGTGTCAAGGTGGAGACCCAGTACTTC. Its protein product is CAWSVKVETQYF.

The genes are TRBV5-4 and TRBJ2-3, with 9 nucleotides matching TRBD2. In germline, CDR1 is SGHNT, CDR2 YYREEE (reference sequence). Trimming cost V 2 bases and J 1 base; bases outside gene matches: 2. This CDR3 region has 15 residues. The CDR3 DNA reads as TGTGCCAGCAGCTTTGCTAGCGGGGGCACAGATACGCAGTATTTT. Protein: CASSFASGGTDTQYF.

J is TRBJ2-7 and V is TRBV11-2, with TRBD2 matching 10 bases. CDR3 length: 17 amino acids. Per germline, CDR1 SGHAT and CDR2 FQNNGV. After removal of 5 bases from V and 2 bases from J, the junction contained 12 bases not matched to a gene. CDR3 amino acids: CASSRNSRGLAAYEQYF. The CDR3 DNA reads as TGTGCCAGCAGCAGAAACTCGAGAGGACTAGCGGCCTACGAGCAGTACTTC.

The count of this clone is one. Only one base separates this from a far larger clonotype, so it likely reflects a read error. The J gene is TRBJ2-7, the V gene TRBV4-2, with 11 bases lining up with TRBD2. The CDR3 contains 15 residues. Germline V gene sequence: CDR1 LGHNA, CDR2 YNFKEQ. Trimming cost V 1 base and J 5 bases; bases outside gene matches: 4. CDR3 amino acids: CASSQGLAGSHEQYF. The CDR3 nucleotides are TGTGCCAGCAGCCAAGGACTAGCGGGATCCCACGAGCAGTACTTC.

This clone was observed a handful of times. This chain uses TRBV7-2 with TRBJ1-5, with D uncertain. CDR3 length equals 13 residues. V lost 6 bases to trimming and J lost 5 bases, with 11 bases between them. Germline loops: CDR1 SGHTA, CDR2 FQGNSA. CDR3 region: CASRRTVDQPQHF. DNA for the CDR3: TGTGCCAGCAGGCGCACAGTAGATCAGCCCCAGCATTTT.

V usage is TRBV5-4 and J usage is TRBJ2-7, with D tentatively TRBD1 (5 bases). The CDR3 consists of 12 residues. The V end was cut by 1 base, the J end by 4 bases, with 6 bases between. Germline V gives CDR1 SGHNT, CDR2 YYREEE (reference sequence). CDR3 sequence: CASSLQGYEQYF. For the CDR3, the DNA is TGTGCCAGCAGCTTGCAGGGTTACGAGCAGTACTTC. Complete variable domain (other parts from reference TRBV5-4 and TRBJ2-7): ETGVTQSPTHLIKTRGQQVTLRCSSQSGHNTVSWYQQALGQGPQFIFQYYREEENGRGNFPPRFSGLQFPNYSSELNVNALELDDSALYLCASSLQGYEQYFGPGTRLTVT.

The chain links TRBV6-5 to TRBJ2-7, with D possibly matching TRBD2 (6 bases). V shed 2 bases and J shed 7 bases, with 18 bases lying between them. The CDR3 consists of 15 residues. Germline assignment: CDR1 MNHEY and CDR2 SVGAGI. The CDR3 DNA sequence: TGTGCCAGCAGTTACGTCGGCGGGAATAGCTATGAGCAGTACTTC. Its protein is CASSYVGGNSYEQYF.

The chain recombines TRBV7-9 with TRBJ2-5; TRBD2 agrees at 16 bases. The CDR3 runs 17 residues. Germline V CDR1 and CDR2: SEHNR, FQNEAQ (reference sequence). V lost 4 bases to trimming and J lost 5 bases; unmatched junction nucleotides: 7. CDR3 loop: CASSSGTSGRAKETQYF. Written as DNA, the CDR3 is TGTGCCAGCAGCTCTGGGACTAGCGGGAGGGCCAAGGAGACCCAGTACTTC.

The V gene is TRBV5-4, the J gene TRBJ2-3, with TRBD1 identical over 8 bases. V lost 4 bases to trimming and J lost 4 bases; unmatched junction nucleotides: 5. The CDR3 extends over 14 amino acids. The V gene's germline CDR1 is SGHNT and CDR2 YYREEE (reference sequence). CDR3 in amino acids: CASSVRGRADTQYF. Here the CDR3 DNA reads TGTGCCAGCAGCGTCAGGGGGCGTGCAGATACGCAGTATTTT.

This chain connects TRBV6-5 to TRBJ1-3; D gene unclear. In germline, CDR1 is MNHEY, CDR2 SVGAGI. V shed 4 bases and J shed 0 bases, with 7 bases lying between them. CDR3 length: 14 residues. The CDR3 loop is CASSSTDSGNTIYF. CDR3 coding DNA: TGTGCCAGCAGTTCCACCGACTCTGGAAACACCATATATTTT.

CDR3 residues: CASSVRTGGTDTQYF. The DNA of the CDR3 is TGTGCCAGCAGCGTAAGGACAGGGGGCACAGATACGCAGTATTTT. The chain couples TRBV9 to TRBJ2-3, with 9 bases identical to TRBD1. This CDR3 is built from 15 residues. Looked up from germline, CDR1 is SGDLS and CDR2 is YYNGEE. The J segment lost 1 base and the V segment lost 1 base, leaving 1 base of the junction unmatched.

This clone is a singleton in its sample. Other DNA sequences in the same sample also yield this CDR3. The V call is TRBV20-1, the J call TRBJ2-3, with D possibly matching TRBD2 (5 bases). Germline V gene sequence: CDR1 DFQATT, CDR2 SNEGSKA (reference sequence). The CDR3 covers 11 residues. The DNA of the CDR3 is TGCAGCGCCCCGGCGGGAGATACGCAGTATTTT. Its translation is CSAPAGDTQYF.

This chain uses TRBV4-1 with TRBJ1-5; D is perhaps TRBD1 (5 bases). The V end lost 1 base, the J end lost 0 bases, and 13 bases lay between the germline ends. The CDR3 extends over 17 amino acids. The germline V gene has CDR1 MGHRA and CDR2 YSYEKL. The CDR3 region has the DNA TGCGCCAGCAGCCAAGTATGGTGGGGGGATAGCAATCAGCCCCAGCATTTT. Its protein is CASSQVWWGDSNQPQHF.

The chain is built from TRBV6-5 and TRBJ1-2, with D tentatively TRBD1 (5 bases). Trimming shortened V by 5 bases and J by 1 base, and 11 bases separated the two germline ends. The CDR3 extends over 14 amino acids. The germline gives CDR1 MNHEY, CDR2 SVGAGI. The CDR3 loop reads CASSVDRDNYGYTF. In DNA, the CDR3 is TGTGCCAGCAGTGTCGACAGAGATAACTATGGCTACACCTTC.